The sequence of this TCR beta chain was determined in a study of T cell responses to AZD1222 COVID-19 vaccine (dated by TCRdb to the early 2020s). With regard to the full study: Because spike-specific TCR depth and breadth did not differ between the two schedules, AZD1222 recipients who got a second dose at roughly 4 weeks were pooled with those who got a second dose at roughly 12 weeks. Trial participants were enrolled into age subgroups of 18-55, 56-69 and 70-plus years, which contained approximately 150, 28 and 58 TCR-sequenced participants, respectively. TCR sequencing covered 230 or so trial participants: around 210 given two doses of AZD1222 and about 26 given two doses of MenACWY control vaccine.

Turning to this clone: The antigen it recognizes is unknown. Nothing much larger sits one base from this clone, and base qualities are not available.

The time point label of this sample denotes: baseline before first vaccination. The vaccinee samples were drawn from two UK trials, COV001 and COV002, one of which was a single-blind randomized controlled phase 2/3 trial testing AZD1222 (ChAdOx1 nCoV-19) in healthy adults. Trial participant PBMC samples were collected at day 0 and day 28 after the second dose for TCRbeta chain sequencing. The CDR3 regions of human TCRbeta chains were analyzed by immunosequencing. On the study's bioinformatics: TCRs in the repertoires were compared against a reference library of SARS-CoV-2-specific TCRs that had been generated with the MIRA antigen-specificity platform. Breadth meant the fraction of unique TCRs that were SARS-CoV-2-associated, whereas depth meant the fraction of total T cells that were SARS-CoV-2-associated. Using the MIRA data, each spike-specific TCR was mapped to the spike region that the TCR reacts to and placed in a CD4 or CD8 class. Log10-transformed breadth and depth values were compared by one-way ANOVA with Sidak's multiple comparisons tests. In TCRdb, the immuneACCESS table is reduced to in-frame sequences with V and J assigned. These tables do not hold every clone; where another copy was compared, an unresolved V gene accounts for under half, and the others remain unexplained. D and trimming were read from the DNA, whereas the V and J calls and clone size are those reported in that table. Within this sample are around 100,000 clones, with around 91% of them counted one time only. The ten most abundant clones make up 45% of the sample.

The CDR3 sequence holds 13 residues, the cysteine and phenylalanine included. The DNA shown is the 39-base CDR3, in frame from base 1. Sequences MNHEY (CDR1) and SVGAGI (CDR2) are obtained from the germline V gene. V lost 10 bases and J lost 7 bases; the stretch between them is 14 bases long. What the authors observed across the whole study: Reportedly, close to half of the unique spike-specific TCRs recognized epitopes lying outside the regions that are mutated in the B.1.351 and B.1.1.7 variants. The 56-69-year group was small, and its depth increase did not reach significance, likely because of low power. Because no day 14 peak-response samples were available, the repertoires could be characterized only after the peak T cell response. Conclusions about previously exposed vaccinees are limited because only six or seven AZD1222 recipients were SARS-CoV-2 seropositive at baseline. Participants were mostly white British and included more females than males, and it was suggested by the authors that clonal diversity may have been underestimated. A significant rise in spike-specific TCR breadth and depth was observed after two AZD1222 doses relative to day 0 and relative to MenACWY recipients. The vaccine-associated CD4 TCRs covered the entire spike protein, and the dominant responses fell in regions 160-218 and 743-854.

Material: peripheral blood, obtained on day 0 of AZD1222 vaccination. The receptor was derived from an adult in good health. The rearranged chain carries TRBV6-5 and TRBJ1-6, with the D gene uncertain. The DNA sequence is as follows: TGTGCCACCCTAGAAGTGGTAAATTCACCCCTCCACTTT. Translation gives CATLEVVNSPLHF.